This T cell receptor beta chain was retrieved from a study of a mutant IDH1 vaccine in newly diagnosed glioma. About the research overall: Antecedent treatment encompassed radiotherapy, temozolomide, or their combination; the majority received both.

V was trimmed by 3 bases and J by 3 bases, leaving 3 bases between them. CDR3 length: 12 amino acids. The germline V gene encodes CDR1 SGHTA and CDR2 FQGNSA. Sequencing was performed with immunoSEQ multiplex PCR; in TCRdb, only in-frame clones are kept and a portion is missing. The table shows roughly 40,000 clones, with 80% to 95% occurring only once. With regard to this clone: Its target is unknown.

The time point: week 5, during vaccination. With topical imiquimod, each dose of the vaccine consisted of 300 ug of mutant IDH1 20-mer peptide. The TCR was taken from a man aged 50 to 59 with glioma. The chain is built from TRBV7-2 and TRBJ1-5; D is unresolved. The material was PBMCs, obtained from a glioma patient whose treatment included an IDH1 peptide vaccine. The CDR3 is CASSFFNQPQHF. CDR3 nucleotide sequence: TGTGCCAGCAGCTTCTTCAATCAGCCCCAGCATTTT.